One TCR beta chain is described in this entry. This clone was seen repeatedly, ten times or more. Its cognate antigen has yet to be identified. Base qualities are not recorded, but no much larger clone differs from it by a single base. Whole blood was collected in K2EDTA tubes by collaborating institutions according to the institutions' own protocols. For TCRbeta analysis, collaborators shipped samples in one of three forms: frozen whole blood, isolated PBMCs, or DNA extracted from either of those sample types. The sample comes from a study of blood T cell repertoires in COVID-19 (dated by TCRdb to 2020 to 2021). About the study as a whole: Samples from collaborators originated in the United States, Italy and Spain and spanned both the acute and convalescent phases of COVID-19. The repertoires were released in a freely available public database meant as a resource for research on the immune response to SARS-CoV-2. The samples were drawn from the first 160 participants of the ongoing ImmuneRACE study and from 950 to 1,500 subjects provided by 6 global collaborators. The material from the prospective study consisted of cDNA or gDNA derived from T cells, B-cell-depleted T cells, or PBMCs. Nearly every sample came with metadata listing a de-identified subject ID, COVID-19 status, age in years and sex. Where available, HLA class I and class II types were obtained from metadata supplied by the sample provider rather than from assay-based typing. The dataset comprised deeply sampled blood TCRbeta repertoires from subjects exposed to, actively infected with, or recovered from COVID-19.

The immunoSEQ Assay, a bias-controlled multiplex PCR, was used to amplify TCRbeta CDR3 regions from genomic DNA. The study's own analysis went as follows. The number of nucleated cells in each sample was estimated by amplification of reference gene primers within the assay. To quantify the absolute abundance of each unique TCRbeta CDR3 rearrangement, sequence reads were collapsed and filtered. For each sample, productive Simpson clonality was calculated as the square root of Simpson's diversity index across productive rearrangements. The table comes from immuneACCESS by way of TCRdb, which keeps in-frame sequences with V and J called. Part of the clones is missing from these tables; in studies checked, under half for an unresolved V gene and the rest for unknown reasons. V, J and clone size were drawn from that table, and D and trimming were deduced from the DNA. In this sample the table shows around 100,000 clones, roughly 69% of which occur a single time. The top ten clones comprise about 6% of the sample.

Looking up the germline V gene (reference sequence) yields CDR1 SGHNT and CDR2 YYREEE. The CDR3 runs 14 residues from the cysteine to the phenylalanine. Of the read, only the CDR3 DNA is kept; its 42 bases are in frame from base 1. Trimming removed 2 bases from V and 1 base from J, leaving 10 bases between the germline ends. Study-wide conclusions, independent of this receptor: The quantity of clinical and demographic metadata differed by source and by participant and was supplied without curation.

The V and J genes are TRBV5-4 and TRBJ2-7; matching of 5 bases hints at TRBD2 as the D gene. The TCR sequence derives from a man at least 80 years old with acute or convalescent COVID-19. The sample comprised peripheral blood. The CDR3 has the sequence CASSLTPGSYEQYF. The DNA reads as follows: TGTGCCAGCAGCTTAACACCGGGATCCTACGAGCAGTACTTC.